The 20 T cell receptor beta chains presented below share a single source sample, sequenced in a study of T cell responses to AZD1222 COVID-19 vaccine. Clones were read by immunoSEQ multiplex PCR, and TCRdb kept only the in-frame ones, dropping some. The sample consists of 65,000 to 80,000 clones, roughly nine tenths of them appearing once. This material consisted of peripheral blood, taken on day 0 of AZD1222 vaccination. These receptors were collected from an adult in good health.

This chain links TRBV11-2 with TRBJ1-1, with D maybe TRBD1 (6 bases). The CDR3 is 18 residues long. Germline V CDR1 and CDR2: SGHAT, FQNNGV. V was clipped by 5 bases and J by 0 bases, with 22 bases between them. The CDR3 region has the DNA TGTGCCAGCAGCATGGGAGGGGGAGGCAAATCCCTGAACACTGAAGCTTTCTTT. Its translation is CASSMGGGGKSLNTEAFF.

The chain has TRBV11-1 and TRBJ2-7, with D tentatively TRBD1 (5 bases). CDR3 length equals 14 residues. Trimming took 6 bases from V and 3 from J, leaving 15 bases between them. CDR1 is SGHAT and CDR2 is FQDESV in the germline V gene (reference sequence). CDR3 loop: CASSSGLFDYEQYF. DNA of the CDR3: TGTGCCAGCAGTTCAGGGTTATTTGACTACGAGCAGTACTTC. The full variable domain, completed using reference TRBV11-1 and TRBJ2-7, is EAEVAQSPRYKITEKSQAVAFWCDPISGHATLYWYRQILGQGPELLVQFQDESVVDDSQLPKDRFSAERLKGVDSTLKIQPAELGDSAMYLCASSSGLFDYEQYFGPGTRLTVT.

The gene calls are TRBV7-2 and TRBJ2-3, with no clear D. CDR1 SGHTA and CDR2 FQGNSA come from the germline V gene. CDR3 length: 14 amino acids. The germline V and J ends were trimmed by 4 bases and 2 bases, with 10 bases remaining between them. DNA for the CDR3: TGTGCCAGCAGCTATGGCTTATCCACAGATACGCAGTATTTT. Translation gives CASSYGLSTDTQYF.

CDR3 residues: CASSYQSGNTIYF. The CDR3 DNA reads as TGTGCCAGCAGCTATCAGTCCGGAAACACCATATATTTT. J is TRBJ1-3 and V is TRBV5-6; D unresolved. The germline V gene encodes CDR1 SGHDT and CDR2 YYEEEE. The CDR3 extends over 13 amino acids. V was trimmed by 3 bases and J by 4 bases, leaving 8 bases between them.

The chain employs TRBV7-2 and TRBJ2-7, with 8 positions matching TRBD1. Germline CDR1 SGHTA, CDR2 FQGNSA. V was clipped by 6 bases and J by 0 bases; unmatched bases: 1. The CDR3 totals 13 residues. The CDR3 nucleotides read TGTGCCAGCAGACAGGGGGTCTCCTACGAGCAGTACTTC. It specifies CASRQGVSYEQYF.

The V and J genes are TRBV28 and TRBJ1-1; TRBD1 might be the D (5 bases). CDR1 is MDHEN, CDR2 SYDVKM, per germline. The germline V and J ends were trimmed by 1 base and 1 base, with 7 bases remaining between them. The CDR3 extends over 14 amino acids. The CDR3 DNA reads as TGTGCCAGCAGTTTATTGGGGGGGAACACTGAAGCTTTCTTT. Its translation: CASSLLGGNTEAFF.

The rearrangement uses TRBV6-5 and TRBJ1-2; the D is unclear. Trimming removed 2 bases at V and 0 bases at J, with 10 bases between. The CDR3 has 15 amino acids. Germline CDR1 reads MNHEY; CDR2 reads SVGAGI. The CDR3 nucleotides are TGTGCCAGCAGTTACGGAACAGAAGCTAACTATGGCTACACCTTC. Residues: CASSYGTEANYGYTF.

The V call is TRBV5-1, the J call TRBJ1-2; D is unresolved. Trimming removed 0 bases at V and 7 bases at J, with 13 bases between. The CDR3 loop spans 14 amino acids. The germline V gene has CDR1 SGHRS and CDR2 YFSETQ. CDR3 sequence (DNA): TGCGCCAGCAGCTTGGAGCCGGGGATGAGTGGCTACACCTTC. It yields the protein CASSLEPGMSGYTF. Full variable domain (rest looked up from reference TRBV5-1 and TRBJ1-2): KAGVTQTPRYLIKTRGQQVTLSCSPISGHRSVSWYQQTPGQGLQFLFEYFSETQRNKGNFPGRFSGRQFSNSRSEMNVSTLELGDSALYLCASSLEPGMSGYTFGSGTRLTVV.

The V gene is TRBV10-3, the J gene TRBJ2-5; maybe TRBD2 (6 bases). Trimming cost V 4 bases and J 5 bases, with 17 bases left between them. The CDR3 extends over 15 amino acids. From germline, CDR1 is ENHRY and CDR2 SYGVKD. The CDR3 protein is CAISVERGIGETQYF. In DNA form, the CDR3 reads TGTGCCATCAGTGTGGAACGGGGGATCGGCGAGACCCAGTACTTC.

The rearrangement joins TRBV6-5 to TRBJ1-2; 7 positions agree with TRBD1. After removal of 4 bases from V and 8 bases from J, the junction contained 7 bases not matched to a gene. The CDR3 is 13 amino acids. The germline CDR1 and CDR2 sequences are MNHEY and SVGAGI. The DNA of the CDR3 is TGTGCCAGCAGTTCCCAGGGACAGTCCGGCTACACCTTC. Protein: CASSSQGQSGYTF.

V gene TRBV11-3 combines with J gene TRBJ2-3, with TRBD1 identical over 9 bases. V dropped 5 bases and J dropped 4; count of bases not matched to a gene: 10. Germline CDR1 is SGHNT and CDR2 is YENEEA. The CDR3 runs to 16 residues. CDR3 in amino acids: CASSPLQGQGPDTQYF. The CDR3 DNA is TGTGCCAGCAGCCCTCTTCAGGGACAGGGTCCAGATACGCAGTATTTT.

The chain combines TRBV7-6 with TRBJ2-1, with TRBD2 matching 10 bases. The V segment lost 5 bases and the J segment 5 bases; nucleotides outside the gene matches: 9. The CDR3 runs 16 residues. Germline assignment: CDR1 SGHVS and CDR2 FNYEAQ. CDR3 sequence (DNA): TGTGCCAGCAGCCCCAGTAGCGGGGGGACTAACAATGAGCAGTTCTTC. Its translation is CASSPSSGGTNNEQFF. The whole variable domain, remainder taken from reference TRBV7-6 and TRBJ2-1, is GAGVSQSPRYKVTKRGQDVALRCDPISGHVSLYWYRQALGQGPEFLTYFNYEAQQDKSGLPNDRFSAERPEGSISTLTIQRTEQRDSAMYRCASSPSSGGTNNEQFFGPGTRLTVL.

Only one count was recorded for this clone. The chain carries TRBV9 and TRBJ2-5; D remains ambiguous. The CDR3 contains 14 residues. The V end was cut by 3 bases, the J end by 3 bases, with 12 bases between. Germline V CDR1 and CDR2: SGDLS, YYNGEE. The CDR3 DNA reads TGTGCCAGCAGCGCGACAATCACAAAAGAGACCCAGTACTTC. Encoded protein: CASSATITKETQYF.

In DNA, the CDR3 is TGTGCCAGCAGCCAAGAGGCTAGCGGGAGGTCCAATGAGCAGTTCTTC. Its translation: CASSQEASGRSNEQFF. V and J are TRBV3-1 (or the pseudogene TRBV3-2) and TRBJ2-1; 11 bases are a match to TRBD2. This CDR3 is built from 16 residues. Germline V gives CDR1 LGHDT, CDR2 YNNKEL (reference sequence). Trimming took 0 bases from V and 6 from J; bases not matched to a gene: 4.

CDR3 sequence reads: CASSLGRDSYEQYF. In DNA form, the CDR3 reads TGTGCCAGCAGCTTAGGCAGGGACTCCTACGAGCAGTACTTC. The chain combines TRBV7-9 with TRBJ2-7; TRBD1 might be the D (5 bases). Per the germline V gene, CDR1 is SEHNR and CDR2 is FQNEAQ (reference sequence). Trimming removed 1 base from V and 0 bases from J, with 7 bases in between. The CDR3 totals 14 residues.

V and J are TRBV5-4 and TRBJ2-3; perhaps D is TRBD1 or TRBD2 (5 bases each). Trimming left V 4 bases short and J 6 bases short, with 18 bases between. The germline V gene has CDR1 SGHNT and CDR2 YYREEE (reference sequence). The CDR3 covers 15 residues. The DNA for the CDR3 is TGTGCCAGCAGCCCAAGTATGGGGACCTATGATACGCAGTATTTT. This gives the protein CASSPSMGTYDTQYF.

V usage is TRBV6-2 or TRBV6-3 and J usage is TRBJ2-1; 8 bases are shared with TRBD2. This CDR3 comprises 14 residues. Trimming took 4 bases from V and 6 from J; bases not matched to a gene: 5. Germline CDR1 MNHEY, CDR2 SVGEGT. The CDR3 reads CASSFLREVNEQFF. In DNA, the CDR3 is TGTGCCAGCAGTTTTCTGCGGGAGGTCAATGAGCAGTTCTTC.

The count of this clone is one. CDR3 DNA sequence: TGTGCCAGCGGCCTGGTAGCAACTAATGAAAAACTGTTTTTT. Translation gives CASGLVATNEKLFF. The V call is TRBV7-8, the J call TRBJ1-4; no definite D call. V lost 8 bases, J lost 0 bases, and 10 bases lay in between. In germline, CDR1 is SGHVS, CDR2 FQNEAQ. This CDR3 has 14 amino acids. The entire variable domain, with the rest obtained from reference TRBV7-8 and TRBJ1-4, is as follows: GAGVSQSPRYKVAKRGQDVALRCDPISGHVSLFWYQQALGQGPEFLTYFQNEAQLDKSGLPSDRFFAERPEGSVSTLKIQRTQQEDSAVYLCASGLVATNEKLFFGSGTQLSVL.

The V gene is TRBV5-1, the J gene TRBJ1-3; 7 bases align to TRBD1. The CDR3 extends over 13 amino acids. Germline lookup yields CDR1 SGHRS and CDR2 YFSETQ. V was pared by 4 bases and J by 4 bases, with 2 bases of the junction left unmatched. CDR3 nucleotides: TGCGCCAGCAGCGTGGGACAGGGAAACACCATATATTTT. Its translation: CASSVGQGNTIYF.

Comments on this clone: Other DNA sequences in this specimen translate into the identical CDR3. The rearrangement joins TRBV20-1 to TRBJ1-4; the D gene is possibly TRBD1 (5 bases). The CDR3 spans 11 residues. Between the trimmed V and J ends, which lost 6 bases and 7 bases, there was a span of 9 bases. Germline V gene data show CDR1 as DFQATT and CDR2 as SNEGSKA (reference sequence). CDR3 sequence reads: CSARGVEKLFF. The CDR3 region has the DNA TGCAGTGCCCGGGGGGTTGAAAAACTGTTTTTT.